This T cell receptor (beta chain) was observed in a study of T cells after posttransplantation cyclophosphamide. Study-wide results and limits: Blood and skin or GI T cell repertoires showed limited TRB overlap. Donor CD8+ memory clones often dominated recipient blood repertoires at later times.

The V and J ends lost 7 bases and 5 bases respectively, with 17 bases between them. The CDR3 length is 14 residues. Per the germline V gene, CDR1 is MDHEN and CDR2 is SYDVKM. This clone has only one observation. Its antigen remains unknown. Generated by immunoSEQ multiplex PCR, the TCRdb table keeps only in-frame clones and is missing some. Among 25,000 to 35,000 clones listed, 86% were seen once. The related graft donor's blood sample was taken on the day of bone marrow donation. This TCR was recovered from a man in his fifties. Sample: PBMCs. V and J are TRBV28 and TRBJ1-2; D gene uncertain. CDR3 sequence (DNA): TGTGCCAGCAAAACCCACGAGGGAGGGTATGGCTACACCTTC. Translation gives CASKTHEGGYGYTF.